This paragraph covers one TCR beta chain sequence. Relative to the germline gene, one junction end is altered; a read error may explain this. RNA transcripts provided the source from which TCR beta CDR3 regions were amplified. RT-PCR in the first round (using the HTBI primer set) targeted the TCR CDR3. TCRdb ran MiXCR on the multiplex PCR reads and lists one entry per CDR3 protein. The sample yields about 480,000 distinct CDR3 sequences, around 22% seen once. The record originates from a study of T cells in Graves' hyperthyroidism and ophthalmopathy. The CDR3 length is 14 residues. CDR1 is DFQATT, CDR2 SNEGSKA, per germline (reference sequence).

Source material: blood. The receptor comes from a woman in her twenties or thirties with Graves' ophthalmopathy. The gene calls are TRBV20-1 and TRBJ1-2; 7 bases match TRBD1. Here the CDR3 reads CSAQSTRGGYGYSF. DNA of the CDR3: TGCAGTGCGCAGAGCACCAGGGGGGGCTATGGCTACAGCTTC.